A selection of T cell receptor beta chains follows, all from one sample in a study of blood T cell repertoires in COVID-19. The repertoire was sequenced with immunoSEQ multiplex PCR; TCRdb's copy has only in-frame clones and lacks some. Among approximately 400,000 clones listed, 80% to 85% were seen once. Sequencing was carried out using PBMCs or T cells enriched from blood (not recorded which). The receptors were gathered from a woman aged 45 to 65 who had recovered from COVID-19. CDR3s include the opening cysteine and the closing phenylalanine or tryptophan. Fields, in order: CDR3 length, V gene, D gene, J gene, clone size, CDR3 protein, CDR3 DNA. D genes are given only for firm matches. Not all rows give a size; the values are once, few, many and, for expanded clones, a class.

14	TRBV2	NA	TRBJ1-2	NA	CASRETGLNYGYTF	TGTGCCAGCAGGGAAACAGGGTTGAACTATGGCTACACCTTC
14	TRBV27	NA	TRBJ1-5	NA	CASSLAGYNQPQHF	TGTGCCAGCAGTTTGGCAGGGTACAATCAGCCCCAGCATTTT
15	TRBV19	TRBD1	TRBJ1-2	NA	CASSPTGQGPYGYTF	TGTGCCAGTAGTCCAACGGGACAGGGACCATATGGCTACACCTTC
12	TRBV12-3/TRBV12-4	NA	TRBJ2-5	NA	CASSQGGETQYF	TGTGCCAGCAGCCAGGGTGGGGAGACCCAGTACTTC
16	TRBV7-2	TRBD2	TRBJ2-3	NA	CASSLGTFTGGDTQYF	TGTGCCAGCAGCTTAGGAACCTTCACGGGGGGGGATACGCAGTATTTT
13	TRBV14	NA	TRBJ2-1	few	CASRALVIDEQFF	TGTGCCAGCCGTGCACTAGTCATCGATGAGCAGTTCTTC
13	TRBV12-3/TRBV12-4	NA	TRBJ1-6	NA	CASSLAMRWSLHF	TGTGCCAGCAGTTTAGCGATGAGGTGGTCCCTCCACTTT
12	TRBV2	NA	TRBJ2-5	NA	CASLKLGETQYF	TGTGCCAGCCTAAAACTAGGGGAGACCCAGTACTTC
15	TRBV2	TRBD1	TRBJ2-2	NA	CASSETGSGTGELFF	TGTGCCAGCAGCGAGACAGGGTCAGGGACCGGGGAGCTGTTTTTT
15	TRBV11-3	TRBD2	TRBJ2-1	few	CASSLVAGAGNEQFF	TGTGCCAGCAGCTTGGTAGCGGGAGCGGGGAATGAGCAGTTCTTC
12	TRBV29-1	NA	TRBJ1-1	NA	CSVSEMNTEAFF	TGCAGCGTTTCAGAAATGAACACTGAAGCTTTCTTT
14	TRBV27	TRBD1	TRBJ1-2	NA	CASRPGDRDYGYTF	TGTGCCAGCCGACCAGGGGACAGGGACTATGGCTACACCTTC
14	TRBV11-3	NA	TRBJ1-3	NA	CASSLFGVGNTIYF	TGTGCCAGCAGCTTATTCGGTGTTGGAAACACCATATATTTT
13	TRBV11-3	NA	TRBJ1-1	NA	CASSFRGNTEAFF	TGTGCCAGCAGCTTCCGGGGGAACACTGAAGCTTTCTTT
19	TRBV6-2/TRBV6-3	TRBD1	TRBJ1-5	NA	CASSSRDRGRIYSNQPQHF	TGTGCCAGCAGTAGCCGGGACAGGGGCCGAATCTATAGCAATCAGCCCCAGCATTTT
13	TRBV5-1	NA	TRBJ2-7	NA	CASRRESSYEQYF	TGCGCCAGCCGAAGGGAGAGCTCCTACGAGCAGTACTTC
13	TRBV5-4	NA	TRBJ2-1	once	CASSPAVSQEQFF	TGTGCCAGCAGCCCGGCGGTTAGTCAAGAGCAGTTCTTC
13	TRBV24-1	TRBD1	TRBJ2-1	NA	CATSDLLTGEQFF	TGTGCCACCAGTGATTTACTGACAGGGGAGCAGTTCTTC
15	TRBV4-3	NA	TRBJ2-2	NA	CASSPGGTNTGELFF	TGCGCCAGCAGCCCGGGGGGCACTAACACCGGGGAGCTGTTTTTT
12	TRBV19	NA	TRBJ1-2	NA	CASLAVPYGYTF	TGTGCCAGCCTCGCGGTTCCCTATGGCTACACCTTC
14	TRBV18	NA	TRBJ1-1	few	CASSLGKGFTEAFF	TGTGCCAGCTCACTGGGCAAAGGATTCACTGAAGCTTTCTTT
16	TRBV6-4	NA	TRBJ2-1	NA	CASSDGRASSYNEQFF	TGTGCCAGCAGTGACGGTAGAGCAAGCTCCTACAATGAGCAGTTCTTC
15	TRBV6-5	TRBD1	TRBJ2-3	NA	CASSTDRVTTDTQYF	TGTGCCAGCAGTACCGACAGGGTAACCACAGATACGCAGTATTTT
16	TRBV19	TRBD2	TRBJ2-7	NA	CASSLTGTSGIGEQYF	TGTGCCAGTAGCCTCACTGGGACTAGCGGGATTGGGGAGCAGTACTTC
15	TRBV7-2	NA	TRBJ2-5	NA	CASSRLVLRRGTQYF	TGTGCCAGCAGCAGACTAGTGTTGCGTCGAGGGACCCAGTACTTC
14	TRBV6-5	NA	TRBJ2-2	many	CASSSSVDTGELFF	TGTGCCAGCAGCTCTAGCGTAGACACCGGGGAGCTGTTTTTT
13	TRBV30	NA	TRBJ1-1	NA	CACHGAGVSEAFF	TGTGCCTGTCATGGGGCAGGGGTTTCTGAAGCTTTCTTT
16	TRBV18	NA	TRBJ2-5	NA	CASSPVDSRMGGTQYF	TGTGCCAGCTCACCAGTGGACTCACGGATGGGGGGGACCCAGTACTTC
13	TRBV3-1/TRBV3-2	NA	TRBJ1-2	NA	CASSPGQTYGYTF	TGTGCCAGCAGCCCAGGACAAACCTATGGCTACACCTTC
13	TRBV11-1	NA	TRBJ1-2	NA	CASSLGPGGSYTF	TGTGCCAGCAGCTTAGGGCCGGGCGGGAGCTACACCTTC
16	TRBV5-4	TRBD1	TRBJ1-1	NA	CASSPGGGQGITEAFF	TGTGCCAGCAGCCCCGGGGGGGGACAGGGCATCACTGAAGCTTTCTTT
16	TRBV6-1	NA	TRBJ1-5	NA	CASSAYTEWGNQPQHF	TGTGCCAGCAGTGCTTATACAGAATGGGGCAATCAGCCCCAGCATTTT
16	TRBV5-1	TRBD1	TRBJ2-7	once	CASSRTTGERPYEQYF	TGCGCCAGCAGCCGTACCACAGGGGAAAGACCCTACGAGCAGTACTTC
15	TRBV19	TRBD1	TRBJ1-5	few	CASSIETGGGRSQHF	TGTGCCAGTAGTATAGAGACAGGGGGTGGTAGGTCCCAGCATTTT
14	TRBV7-3	NA	TRBJ1-1	NA	CASSASGGEGEAFF	TGTGCCAGCAGCGCCTCCGGGGGGGAGGGTGAAGCTTTCTTT
15	TRBV6-2/TRBV6-3	NA	TRBJ2-5	NA	CASSYLAENQETQYF	TGTGCCAGCAGTTACCTGGCAGAAAACCAAGAGACCCAGTACTTC
15	TRBV5-6	NA	TRBJ1-4	NA	CASSNVGQRNEKLFF	TGTGCCAGCAGCAATGTTGGACAGAGGAATGAAAAACTGTTTTTT
15	TRBV19	NA	TRBJ1-2	few	CASSIDVGQTYGYTF	TGTGCCAGTAGTATAGATGTGGGGCAGACGTATGGCTACACCTTC
14	TRBV2	NA	TRBJ1-2	NA	CASSGGEGHRGYTF	TGTGCCAGCAGTGGAGGGGAGGGGCATCGAGGCTACACCTTC
16	TRBV5-1	TRBD2	TRBJ2-1	once	CASSGGLAAENNEQFF	TGCGCCAGCAGCGGGGGACTAGCGGCCGAAAACAATGAGCAGTTCTTC
16	TRBV5-1	TRBD1	TRBJ2-2	NA	CASSKDRLGRTGELFF	TGCGCCAGCAGCAAGGACAGGCTGGGTAGAACGGGGGAGCTGTTTTTT
13	TRBV5-4	TRBD1	TRBJ2-1	NA	CASSPGGFNEQFF	TGTGCCAGCAGCCCAGGGGGCTTCAATGAGCAGTTCTTC
19	TRBV5-1	TRBD2	TRBJ2-1	NA	CASSFHFGTSGSSYNEQFF	TGCGCCAGCAGCTTTCATTTCGGGACTAGCGGGAGCTCCTACAATGAGCAGTTCTTC
14	TRBV5-1	NA	TRBJ1-2	NA	CASSWPDSNYGYTF	TGCGCCAGCAGCTGGCCGGACAGTAACTATGGCTACACCTTC
12	TRBV6-2/TRBV6-3	NA	TRBJ2-3	NA	CASSLPGHLGYF	TGTGCCAGCAGCTTACCGGGACATCTCGGGTATTTT
15	TRBV7-3	NA	TRBJ2-6	NA	CASSFELSGANVLTF	TGTGCCAGCAGCTTCGAGTTATCTGGGGCCAACGTCCTGACTTTC
15	TRBV5-4	NA	TRBJ1-1	NA	CASSLPGTLNTEAFF	TGTGCCAGCAGCCTTCCCGGGACACTGAACACTGAAGCTTTCTTT
11	TRBV11-2	NA	TRBJ2-4	NA	CASSSGNIQYF	TGTGCCAGCAGCTCGGGAAACATTCAGTACTTC
15	TRBV7-2	NA	TRBJ1-2	NA	CASSQRNGYNYGYTF	TGTGCCAGCAGCCAGAGGAATGGATATAACTATGGCTACACCTTC
15	TRBV7-2	NA	TRBJ2-7	NA	CASSLARGAVYEQYF	TGTGCCAGCAGCTTAGCTCGGGGGGCGGTCTACGAGCAGTACTTC
14	TRBV7-2	TRBD1	TRBJ1-2	NA	CASSLETGGDGYTF	TGTGCCAGCAGCTTGGAGACAGGGGGAGACGGCTACACCTTC
14	TRBV27	TRBD2	TRBJ2-3	NA	CASRGLAITDTQYF	TGTGCCAGCAGGGGACTAGCAATCACAGATACGCAGTATTTT
15	TRBV19	TRBD1	TRBJ1-2	NA	CASSIGQGTNYGYTF	TGTGCCAGTAGTATAGGACAGGGGACTAACTATGGCTACACCTTC
14	TRBV9	NA	TRBJ1-2	NA	CASSVAEVNYGYTF	TGTGCCAGCAGCGTAGCTGAGGTGAACTATGGCTACACCTTC
14	TRBV7-9	NA	TRBJ1-5	NA	CASSWQGPPWPQHF	TGTGCCAGCAGCTGGCAGGGGCCTCCGTGGCCCCAGCATTTT